A single sample gave rise to the 30 T cell receptor beta chains below, sequenced in a study of blood T cell repertoires in COVID-19. TCRdb keeps only in-frame clones here, not all; method: immunoSEQ multiplex PCR. The sample gives tens of thousands of clones, around 86% of which show up once; 11% to 15% is in the top ten. The sequencing input was peripheral blood. The receptor set was obtained from a human donor with acute or convalescent COVID-19. The donor label of this sample is uncertain.

V and J are TRBV30 and TRBJ2-6; D call uncertain. Trimming took 0 bases from V and 2 from J, leaving 8 bases between them. This CDR3 is 15 amino acids long. Per the germline V gene, CDR1 is GTSNPN and CDR2 is SVGIG (reference sequence). CDR3 bases: TGTGCCTGGAGTGTTTTCTCTGCTGGGGCCAACGTCCTGACTTTC. It encodes CAWSVFSAGANVLTF. Full variable domain (rest looked up from reference TRBV30 and TRBJ2-6): SQTIHQWPATLVQPVGSPLSLECTVEGTSNPNLYWYRQAAGRGLQLLFYSVGIGQISSEVPQNLSASRPQDRQFILSSKKLLLSDSGFYLCAWSVFSAGANVLTFGAGSRLTVL.

The chain couples TRBV7-3 to TRBJ1-1; TRBD1 is a possible D gene (6 bases). Trimming shortened V by 1 base and J by 5 bases, and 26 bases separated the two germline ends. Germline V gene data show CDR1 as SGHTA and CDR2 as FQGTGA. The CDR3 contains 19 residues. CDR3 nucleotide sequence: TGTGCCAGCAGCTTAAACTTAGGTTATTTTACAGGGCGTGGGACTGAAGCTTTCTTT. This sequence encodes CASSLNLGYFTGRGTEAFF.

The rearrangement uses TRBV28 and TRBJ1-6, with D perhaps matching TRBD1 (5 bases). The V and J ends lost 2 bases and 6 bases respectively, with 11 bases between them. This CDR3 is built from 15 residues. Germline assignment: CDR1 MDHEN and CDR2 SYDVKM. The CDR3 DNA reads TGTGCCAGCAGTTTAATGAGGGGAGGTAATTCACCCCTCCACTTT. Translating gives CASSLMRGGNSPLHF.

CDR3 nucleotides: TGTGCCAGCAGTTTCGGACTAGCGGGAGCAGATACGCAGTATTTT. This gives the protein CASSFGLAGADTQYF. The chain combines TRBV6-6 with TRBJ2-3; 13 bases are shared with TRBD2. After removal of 4 bases from V and 4 bases from J, the junction contained 2 bases not matched to a gene. The CDR3 has 15 amino acids. Germline V gene lookup returns CDR1 MNHNY and CDR2 SVGAGI (reference sequence).

The chain has TRBV6-2 or TRBV6-3 and TRBJ1-6; D call uncertain. Deletions cut 0 bases from V and 7 bases from J, with 10 bases between. Germline lookup yields CDR1 MNHEY and CDR2 SVGEGT. The CDR3 is 15 residues long. The chain's CDR3 is CASSYSRPGNSPLHF. As DNA, the CDR3 is TGTGCCAGCAGTTACTCGAGACCCGGGAATTCACCCCTCCACTTT.

The V call is TRBV11-2, the J call TRBJ2-5; 9 positions match TRBD2. The J segment lost 4 bases and the V segment lost 0 bases, leaving 12 bases of the junction unmatched. Germline CDR1 reads SGHAT; CDR2 reads FQNNGV. The CDR3 loop spans 18 amino acids. Here the CDR3 reads CASSLDWLAGGGGETQYF. Written as DNA, the CDR3 is TGTGCCAGCAGCTTAGATTGGTTGGCGGGAGGGGGGGGAGAGACCCAGTACTTC.

This clone was detected once. The DNA of the CDR3 is TGTGCCAGCAGTGGAACCCAGGGTGACACCATATATTTT. It encodes CASSGTQGDTIYF. The chain has TRBV25-1 and TRBJ1-3; D possibly corresponds to TRBD1 (5 bases). The germline V gene has CDR1 MGHDK and CDR2 SYGVNS. V lost 4 bases, J lost 8 bases, and 12 bases lay in between. This CDR3 has 13 residues. Combining the CDR3 with reference TRBV25-1 and TRBJ1-3 gives the whole variable domain EADIYQTPRYLVIGTGKKITLECSQTMGHDKMYWYQQDPGMELHLIHYSYGVNSTEKGDLSSESTVSRIRTEHFPLTLESARPSHTSQYLCASSGTQGDTIYFGEGSWLTVV.

The chain recombines TRBV19 with TRBJ1-1; 8 nucleotides match TRBD1. Germline V gene sequence: CDR1 LNHDA, CDR2 SQIVND (reference sequence). With 2 bases clipped from V and 4 bases from J, the junction kept 9 bases outside the gene matches. The CDR3 sequence is 16 residues long. The CDR3 protein is CASSINMETGATEAFF. CDR3 nucleotide sequence: TGTGCCAGTAGTATAAATATGGAGACAGGGGCCACTGAAGCTTTCTTT.

V and J are TRBV5-6 and TRBJ1-2; maybe TRBD1 (6 bases). The germline V gene encodes CDR1 SGHDT and CDR2 YYEEEE. V lost 4 bases, J lost 4 bases, and 14 bases lay in between. The CDR3 consists of 14 residues. This chain's CDR3 is CASSSIGQIYGYTF. The CDR3 DNA follows: TGTGCCAGCAGCAGCATAGGACAGATCTATGGCTACACCTTC.

This sequence joins TRBV29-1 and TRBJ2-3; TRBD1 aligns across 10 bases. V was pared by 6 bases and J by 1 base, with 7 bases of the junction left unmatched. The CDR3 is made up of 15 amino acids. Germline CDR1 is SQVTM and CDR2 is ANQGSEA. The CDR3 region has the DNA TGCAGCGTGGAGGGGACAGGGGTCGGCACAGATACGCAGTATTTT. Translation gives CSVEGTGVGTDTQYF.

A few counts support this clone. V is TRBV4-3 and J is TRBJ2-7; TRBD1 agrees at 10 bases. The germline V gene encodes CDR1 LGHNA and CDR2 YSLEER. The V segment lost 3 bases and the J segment 2 bases; nucleotides outside the gene matches: 7. CDR3 length: 16 residues. CDR3 DNA: TGCGCCAGCAGCCACTCCGGGACAGGGGAGACCTACGAGCAGTACTTC. As protein: CASSHSGTGETYEQYF.

This clone was observed a handful of times. The genes are TRBV7-8 and TRBJ1-2; 8 bases match TRBD1. V shed 2 bases, J shed 7 bases, and the junction held 9 bases outside the gene matches. The CDR3 is made up of 15 amino acids. The germline gives CDR1 SGHVS, CDR2 FQNEAQ. The CDR3 protein is CASSLSSGGASGYTF. CDR3 nucleotides: TGTGCCAGCAGCTTAAGCTCAGGGGGCGCGAGTGGCTACACCTTC.

The rearrangement uses TRBV28 and TRBJ2-5; TRBD2 aligns across 7 bases. CDR1 and CDR2 from the germline V gene are MDHEN and SYDVKM. J lost 3 bases, V lost 7 bases, and 11 bases had no gene match. The CDR3 loop spans 15 amino acids. In DNA form, the CDR3 reads TGTGCCAGCACGAGACTGGGACTACTCGAAGAGACCCAGTACTTC. This codes for CASTRLGLLEETQYF.

The chain recombines TRBV3-1 (or the pseudogene TRBV3-2) with TRBJ2-2; the match to TRBD2 covers 9 bases. The CDR3 contains 21 residues. Per the germline V gene, CDR1 is LGHDT and CDR2 is YNNKEL (reference sequence). V lost 0 bases, J lost 6 bases, and 20 bases stayed unmatched. Here the CDR3 DNA reads TGTGCCAGCAGCCAAGATACCCCCACCCAGTGCGCGGGAGGGGATTCCGGGGAGCTGTTTTTT. It encodes CASSQDTPTQCAGGDSGELFF.

This clone was observed a few times. Here the CDR3 DNA reads TGTGCCAGCAGCTCCTGGGACAGCTACTCTGGAAACACCATATATTTT. Translated, it gives CASSSWDSYSGNTIYF. V is TRBV7-9 and J is TRBJ1-3, with 7 bases identical to TRBD1. Losses at the gene ends were 4 bases for V and 0 bases for J; bases not matched to a gene: 6. Per the germline V gene, CDR1 is SEHNR and CDR2 is FQNEAQ (reference sequence). CDR3 length equals 16 residues.

This clone was counted once. This rearrangement joins TRBV12-3 or TRBV12-4 to TRBJ1-1; D is ambiguous. The CDR3 sequence is 13 residues long. Trimming removed 3 bases at V and 2 bases at J, with 7 bases between. In DNA, the CDR3 is TGTGCCAGCAGTTTTGGAGGAAACACTGAAGCTTTCTTT. Protein product: CASSFGGNTEAFF.

The rearrangement links TRBV14 to TRBJ1-3; D might be TRBD1 (5 bases). The CDR3 is made up of 15 amino acids. Trimming removed 1 base at V and 8 bases at J, with 15 bases between. The germline gives CDR1 SGHDN, CDR2 FVKESK. CDR3 sequence: CASSQAGTSGDTIYF. DNA for the CDR3: TGTGCCAGCAGCCAAGCCGGTACGTCGGGGGACACCATATATTTT. The full variable domain, completed using reference TRBV14 and TRBJ1-3, is EAGVTQFPSHSVIEKGQTVTLRCDPISGHDNLYWYRRVMGKEIKFLLHFVKESKQDESGMPNNRFLAERTGGTYSTLKVQPAELEDSGVYFCASSQAGTSGDTIYFGEGSWLTVV.

The V and J genes are TRBV28 and TRBJ1-5; 9 positions match TRBD1. The V gene end was trimmed by 5 bases and the J gene end by 6 bases; junction bases not matched to a gene: 5. In germline, CDR1 is MDHEN, CDR2 SYDVKM. This CDR3 is built from 14 residues. CDR3 in amino acids: CASSNNRGPQPQHF. The CDR3, as DNA: TGTGCCAGCAGTAACAACAGGGGGCCTCAGCCCCAGCATTTT.

This clone was detected only once. The chain joins TRBV5-4 to TRBJ1-2; D is possibly TRBD1 (6 bases). The CDR3 sequence is 15 residues long. Germline values: CDR1 SGHNT, CDR2 YYREEE (reference sequence). Trimming took off 5 bases at V and 4 bases at J, with 18 bases between the two ends. The CDR3 nucleotides are TGTGCCAGCAGTCCTGGGGGCGACCCCGTCTATGGCTACACCTTC. As protein: CASSPGGDPVYGYTF.

There are a few counts of this clone. The chain has TRBV9 and TRBJ1-1; D uncertain. The V end lost 0 bases, the J end lost 6 bases, and 12 bases lay between the germline ends. The CDR3 sequence is 14 residues long. Germline V gene lookup returns CDR1 SGDLS and CDR2 YYNGEE. The CDR3 bases are TGTGCCAGCAGCGTAGGAGGGTATCGCGCTGAAGCTTTCTTT. Amino acids: CASSVGGYRAEAFF.

The V gene is TRBV29-1, the J gene TRBJ2-4, with no clear D. V lost 1 base to trimming and J lost 4 bases, with 11 bases between them. This CDR3 contains 14 residues. Germline-derived CDR1 and CDR2 are SQVTM and ANQGSEA. CDR3 nucleotides: TGCAGCGTTGAAGCCGGCACAGTAAAAAACATTCAGTACTTC. Translating gives CSVEAGTVKNIQYF.

The DNA of the CDR3 is TGCAGCGTTGAGAAACACCGAGGACAGGGCTATGGCTACACCTTC. Its translation: CSVEKHRGQGYGYTF. The chain has TRBV29-1 and TRBJ1-2; TRBD1 aligns across 8 bases. Germline lookup yields CDR1 SQVTM and CDR2 ANQGSEA. V shed 3 bases, J shed 4 bases, and the junction held 10 bases outside the gene matches. The CDR3 runs 15 residues.

This chain links TRBV4-1 with TRBJ1-3; 9 nucleotides agree with TRBD1. Germline assignment: CDR1 MGHRA and CDR2 YSYEKL. With V trimmed by 1 base and J by 5 bases, 3 bases remained unmatched. This CDR3 spans 15 amino acids. The CDR3 DNA sequence: TGCGCCAGCAGCCAAGTGGGACAGGGTCGAAACACCATATATTTT. Encoded protein: CASSQVGQGRNTIYF.

This clone was counted only a few times. The CDR3 region is CSVVNRGTTEAFF. The CDR3 DNA is TGCAGCGTCGTTAACAGGGGAACCACTGAAGCTTTCTTT. The chain is built from TRBV29-1 and TRBJ1-1; 7 bases map to TRBD1. The CDR3 length is 13 residues. V was pared by 6 bases and J by 4 bases, with 8 bases of the junction left unmatched. Germline-derived CDR1 and CDR2 are SQVTM and ANQGSEA.

This chain links TRBV11-2 with TRBJ2-3, with D uncertain. Trimming took 3 bases from V and 1 from J, leaving 5 bases between them. This CDR3 contains 13 residues. Germline CDR1 is SGHAT and CDR2 is FQNNGV. The CDR3 sequence is CASSFPGTDTQYF. For the CDR3, the DNA is TGTGCCAGCAGCTTCCCCGGCACAGATACGCAGTATTTT.

The chain carries TRBV2 and TRBJ2-3, with 8 positions matching TRBD1. The CDR3 consists of 13 residues. Germline assignment: CDR1 SNHLY and CDR2 FYNNEI. Unmatched junction bases numbered 3, after V lost 4 bases and J lost 6 bases. CDR3 sequence (DNA): TGTGCCAGCAGTGGCCAGGGGGCTGATACGCAGTATTTT. Encoded protein: CASSGQGADTQYF.

This chain joins TRBV5-4 and TRBJ2-7, with a tentative D call TRBD2 (7 bases). The length of the CDR3 is 16 residues. V lost 0 bases, J lost 3 bases, and 16 bases lay in between. Germline lookup yields CDR1 SGHNT and CDR2 YYREEE (reference sequence). The chain's CDR3 is CASSLGGASGYYEQYF. The CDR3, as DNA: TGTGCCAGCAGCTTGGGGGGGGCTAGCGGATACTACGAGCAGTACTTC. Using reference TRBV5-4 and TRBJ2-7 for the parts outside the CDR3, the full variable domain is ETGVTQSPTHLIKTRGQQVTLRCSSQSGHNTVSWYQQALGQGPQFIFQYYREEENGRGNFPPRFSGLQFPNYSSELNVNALELDDSALYLCASSLGGASGYYEQYFGPGTRLTVT.

This sequence joins TRBV7-3 and TRBJ2-5, with TRBD2 matching 11 bases. The CDR3 is 13 residues long. V lost 5 bases, J lost 5 bases, and 1 base stayed unmatched. Germline V gene data show CDR1 as SGHTA and CDR2 as FQGTGA. CDR3 residues: CASSTSGGETQYF. The DNA for the CDR3 is TGTGCCAGCAGCACTAGCGGGGGTGAGACCCAGTACTTC.

The chain combines TRBV28 with TRBJ2-7; D gene uncertain. V was cut by 6 bases and J by 0 bases, with 15 bases left in between. Germline lookup yields CDR1 MDHEN and CDR2 SYDVKM. This CDR3 has 15 residues. The CDR3, as DNA: TGTGCCAGCAGCCTCGGCGGCCAGAGCTCCTACGAGCAGTACTTC. This gives the protein CASSLGGQSSYEQYF.

The chain recombines TRBV18 with TRBJ2-7; 8 nucleotides line up with TRBD2. Germline trimming cut 6 bases from V and 0 bases from J; bases unmatched to any gene: 10. The CDR3 loop spans 16 amino acids. Per germline, CDR1 KGHSH and CDR2 LQKENI. The CDR3 sequence: CASSPTSGPRSYEQYF. CDR3 coding DNA: TGTGCCAGCTCCCCAACTAGCGGCCCCCGCTCCTACGAGCAGTACTTC.